This T cell receptor beta chain came from a study of blood T cells in healthy people across ages. Next came a second PCR, run for about 7 to 12 cycles, which used a sample-barcoded 5' primer along with a J-beta primer mix. TCRdb analysed the 5' RACE reads with MiXCR anew, one entry per CDR3 protein. The sample has some 1,500,000 distinct CDR3 sequences, 35% to 45% seen once. V lost 6 bases and J lost 2, with 14 bases in between. The CDR3 consists of 14 residues. Germline values: CDR1 DFQATT, CDR2 SNEGSKA (reference sequence). The specimen sequenced was blood. This chain uses TRBV20-1 with TRBJ1-5; a weak D match, TRBD1 (5 bases). This TCR was sampled from a woman younger than 30 in good health. This CDR3 reads CSAVAGTGNQPQHF. CDR3 bases: TGCAGTGCCGTCGCCGGGACTGGCAATCAGCCCCAGCATTTT.